This T cell receptor (beta chain) was documented in a study of OX40 agonist ivuxolimab in advanced cancers. The wider study: Given to patients was ivuxolimab, an agonistic anti-OX40 (CD134) antibody.

In this sample, this clone turned up once. This CDR3 has 13 residues. Germline loops: CDR1 GTSNPN, CDR2 SVGIG (reference sequence). V was shortened by 0 bases and J by 9 bases, with 12 bases between the two germline ends. TCRdb's copy holds only in-frame clones and misses some; the assay was immunoSEQ multiplex PCR. Of 40,000 to 60,000 clones listed, around 86% are singletons. The specimen was CD4+ or CD8+ T cells sorted from blood, collected in a trial of the OX40 agonist ivuxolimab. This chain joins TRBV30 and TRBJ2-1; D remains unclear. The source of this sequence is an adult with an advanced solid tumor such as melanoma, head and neck, liver or kidney cancer. The CDR3 here is CAWSVQGMAEQFF. CDR3 sequence (DNA): TGTGCCTGGAGTGTACAAGGGATGGCTGAGCAGTTCTTC.